Presented here are 14 T cell receptor beta chains from one specimen sequenced in a study of blood T cell repertoires in COVID-19. Repertoires were generated with immunoSEQ multiplex PCR, while TCRdb's copy carries only in-frame clones and drops some. This table holds 85,000 to 110,000 clones, 88% found once. The sample taken for sequencing was peripheral blood. Receptors originate from a human donor in a cohort sampled during active COVID-19.

J is TRBJ2-3 and V is TRBV27; D remains unclear. The CDR3 sequence is 14 residues long. The V gene lost 4 bases and the J gene lost 6 bases, with 14 bases spanning the gap. CDR1 and CDR2 (germline): MNHEY, SMNVEV (reference sequence). CDR3 residues: CASSSPRLLDTQYF. CDR3 nucleotide sequence: TGTGCCAGCAGTTCCCCTCGACTGCTGGATACGCAGTATTTT.

The rearrangement uses TRBV5-4 and TRBJ1-2; D ambiguous. Germline CDR1 reads SGHNT; CDR2 reads YYREEE (reference sequence). With 6 bases removed from V and 3 bases from J, the gap between germline ends came to 9 bases. This CDR3 comprises 12 residues. CDR3: CASTGSDYGYTF. The CDR3 nucleotides read TGTGCCAGCACGGGGAGTGACTATGGCTACACCTTC.

This clone was picked up a small number of times. The chain has TRBV28 and TRBJ2-3; TRBD2 is a possible D gene (5 bases). V was shortened by 4 bases and J by 2 bases, with 19 bases between the two germline ends. Germline V gene lookup returns CDR1 MDHEN and CDR2 SYDVKM. The CDR3 sequence is 17 residues long. CDR3 protein: CASSSPFLLASTDTQYF. In DNA form, the CDR3 reads TGTGCCAGCAGTTCACCCTTCCTGCTAGCTTCCACAGATACGCAGTATTTT.

The V call is TRBV4-1, the J call TRBJ2-1; 9 bases align to TRBD2. Germline CDR1 reads MGHRA; CDR2 reads YSYEKL. The CDR3 contains 15 residues. After removal of 1 base from V and 7 bases from J, the junction contained 5 bases not matched to a gene. The CDR3 loop is CASSQASGNPNEQFF. CDR3 DNA: TGCGCCAGCAGCCAAGCTAGCGGGAACCCAAATGAGCAGTTCTTC.

The chain is built from TRBV28 and TRBJ2-3; maybe TRBD2 (7 bases). The CDR3 runs 15 residues. CDR1 and CDR2 from the germline V gene are MDHEN and SYDVKM. V gave up 5 bases and J gave up 3 bases, with 15 bases separating them. CDR3 sequence reads: CASSLSGGRTDTQYF. For the CDR3, the DNA is TGTGCCAGCAGTCTCTCCGGGGGGCGGACAGATACGCAGTATTTT. Combining the CDR3 with reference TRBV28 and TRBJ2-3 gives the whole variable domain DVKVTQSSRYLVKRTGEKVFLECVQDMDHENMFWYRQDPGLGLRLIYFSYDVKMKEKGDIPEGYSVSREKKERFSLILESASTNQTSMYLCASSLSGGRTDTQYFGPGTRLTVL.

V and J are TRBV27 and TRBJ1-2; TRBD1 matches 8 bases. This CDR3 is 15 amino acids long. With V trimmed by 3 bases and J by 4 bases, 7 bases remained unmatched. CDR1 MNHEY and CDR2 SMNVEV come from the germline V gene (reference sequence). The CDR3 loop is CASSFAGGLSYGYTF. The CDR3 nucleotides read TGTGCCAGCAGTTTCGCAGGGGGCCTAAGCTATGGCTACACCTTC.

The rearrangement uses TRBV21-1 and TRBJ1-5. TRBV21-1 is a documented pseudogene. The CDR3 covers 22 residues. The CDR3 here is CASSTRCALVGGDFYSNQPQHF. CDR3 in DNA: TGTGCCAGCAGCACACGTTGTGCCTTAGTGGGGGGGGACTTTTATAGCAATCAGCCCCAGCATTTT.

This rearrangement joins TRBV18 to TRBJ2-1, with TRBD1 matching 7 bases. The germline gives CDR1 KGHSH, CDR2 LQKENI. This CDR3 is built from 14 residues. V was clipped by 3 bases and J by 7 bases; unmatched bases: 6. CDR3 protein: CASSPDRQLNEQFF. The DNA of the CDR3 is TGTGCCAGCTCACCGGACAGGCAACTTAATGAGCAGTTCTTC. The full variable domain, rest sourced from reference TRBV18 and TRBJ2-1, is NAGVMQNPRHLVRRRGQEARLRCSPMKGHSHVYWYRQLPEEGLKFMVYLQKENIIDESGMPKERFSAEFPKEGPSILRIQQVVRGDSAAYFCASSPDRQLNEQFFGPGTRLTVL.

The chain has TRBV4-1 and TRBJ1-4; 11 bases are shared with TRBD1. The CDR3 totals 17 residues. V was pared by 3 bases and J by 7 bases, with 10 bases of the junction left unmatched. Germline V gene sequence: CDR1 MGHRA, CDR2 YSYEKL. The CDR3 reads CASSQGQGGLLGEKLFF. In DNA, the CDR3 is TGCGCCAGCAGCCAGGGACAGGGGGGCCTACTAGGTGAAAAACTGTTTTTT.

The rearrangement uses TRBV7-9 and TRBJ1-5, with D uncertain. The CDR3 extends over 14 amino acids. Trimming stripped 1 base from V and 7 bases from J, with 11 bases between. Germline V gives CDR1 SEHNR, CDR2 FQNEAQ (reference sequence). The chain's CDR3 is CASSLGPSAQPQHF. The DNA of the CDR3 is TGTGCCAGCAGCTTAGGCCCCTCCGCGCAGCCCCAGCATTTT.

This clone was detected once. The rearrangement links TRBV5-6 to TRBJ1-6, with D unresolved. This CDR3 contains 15 residues. With 0 bases removed from V and 11 bases from J, the gap between germline ends came to 15 bases. Per the germline V gene, CDR1 is SGHDT and CDR2 is YYEEEE. In nucleotides, the CDR3 is TGTGCCAGCAGCTTGGCCGCGGTGCGGGTAACACCCCTCCACTTT. This encodes CASSLAAVRVTPLHF.

The chain employs TRBV9 and TRBJ2-3, with 16 bases lining up with TRBD2. The junction had 5 bases not matched to a gene; V was cut back by 3 bases and J by 1 base. Germline V CDR1 and CDR2: SGDLS, YYNGEE. This CDR3 is built from 18 residues. CDR3 sequence (DNA): TGTGCCAGCAGCGAGGGGACTAGCGGGAGGGCCGGCACAGATACGCAGTATTTT. Its protein is CASSEGTSGRAGTDTQYF.

The chain joins TRBV5-4 to TRBJ2-3; TRBD2 matches 12 bases. J lost 1 base, V lost 3 bases, and 6 bases had no gene match. This CDR3 has 17 amino acids. From germline, CDR1 is SGHNT and CDR2 YYREEE (reference sequence). This CDR3 reads CASSSRLAGVGTDTQYF. DNA of the CDR3: TGTGCCAGCAGCTCACGACTAGCGGGAGTGGGCACAGATACGCAGTATTTT.

This clone was seen a single time. The chain links TRBV24-1 to TRBJ2-1, with 8 bases fitting TRBD1. The CDR3 contains 18 residues. CDR1 KGHDR and CDR2 SFDVKD come from the germline V gene. V lost 5 bases to trimming and J lost 0 bases; unmatched junction nucleotides: 11. The CDR3 sequence is CATSAGRGRLSSYNEQFF. CDR3 bases: TGTGCCACCAGTGCGGGCAGGGGGCGATTAAGCTCCTACAATGAGCAGTTCTTC.